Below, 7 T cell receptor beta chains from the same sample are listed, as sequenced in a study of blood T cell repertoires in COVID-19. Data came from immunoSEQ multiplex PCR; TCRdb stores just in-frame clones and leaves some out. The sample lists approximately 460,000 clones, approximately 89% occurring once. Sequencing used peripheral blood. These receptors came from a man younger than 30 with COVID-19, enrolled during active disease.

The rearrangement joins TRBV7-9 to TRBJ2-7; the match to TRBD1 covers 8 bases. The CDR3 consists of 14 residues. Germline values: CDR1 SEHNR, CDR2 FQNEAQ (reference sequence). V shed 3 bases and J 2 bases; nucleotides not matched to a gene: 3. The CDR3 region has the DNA TGTGCCAGCAGCTTTGGACAGGGCCCCTACGAGCAGTACTTC. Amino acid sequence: CASSFGQGPYEQYF.

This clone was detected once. The DNA for the CDR3 is TGTGCCAGCAGCCCCAAGGACAGTGTAAGCATTCAGTACTTC. Translated: CASSPKDSVSIQYF. The J gene is TRBJ2-4, the V gene TRBV7-9, with TRBD1 as a possible D gene (6 bases). CDR1 SEHNR and CDR2 FQNEAQ come from the germline V gene (reference sequence). This CDR3 comprises 14 residues. Trimming stripped 5 bases from V and 9 bases from J, with 17 bases between.

DNA of the CDR3: TGCGCCAGCCGACAAAGCATGAACACTGAAGCTTTCTTT. Translating gives CASRQSMNTEAFF. This chain joins TRBV10-1 and TRBJ1-1, with D unresolved. In germline, CDR1 is WNHNN, CDR2 SYGVQD (reference sequence). The CDR3 has 13 residues. V gave up 8 bases and J gave up 0 bases, with 10 bases separating them.

This chain's CDR3 is CASSGTAEGETQYF. CDR3 in DNA: TGTGCCAGTAGCGGGACAGCCGAGGGAGAGACCCAGTACTTC. The gene calls are TRBV19 and TRBJ2-5; TRBD1 aligns across 7 bases. This CDR3 is 14 amino acids long. The J segment lost 4 bases and the V segment lost 6 bases, leaving 8 bases of the junction unmatched. From germline, CDR1 is LNHDA and CDR2 SQIVND (reference sequence).

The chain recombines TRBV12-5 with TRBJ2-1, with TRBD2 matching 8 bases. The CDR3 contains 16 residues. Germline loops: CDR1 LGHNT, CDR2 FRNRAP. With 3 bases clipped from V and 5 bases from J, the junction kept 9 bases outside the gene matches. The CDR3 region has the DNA TGTGCTAGTGGTTTCGTGTATAGCGGGGCTAACAATGAGCAGTTCTTC. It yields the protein CASGFVYSGANNEQFF.

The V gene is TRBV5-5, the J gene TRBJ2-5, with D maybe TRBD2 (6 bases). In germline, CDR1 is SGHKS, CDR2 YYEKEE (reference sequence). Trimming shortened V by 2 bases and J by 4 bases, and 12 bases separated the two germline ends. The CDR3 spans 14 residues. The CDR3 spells CASSFEGRGETQYF. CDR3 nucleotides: TGTGCCAGCAGCTTCGAGGGGCGGGGAGAGACCCAGTACTTC.

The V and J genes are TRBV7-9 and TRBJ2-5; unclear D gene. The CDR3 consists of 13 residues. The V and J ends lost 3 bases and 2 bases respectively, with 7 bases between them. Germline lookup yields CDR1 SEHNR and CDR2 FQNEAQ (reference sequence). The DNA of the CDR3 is TGTGCCAGCAGCTTCCCCAGTCAAGAGACCCAGTACTTC. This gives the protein CASSFPSQETQYF.